One sample yielded the 30 T cell receptor beta chains listed below, sequenced in a study of beta chain features in type 1 diabetes. Reverse transcribing all isolated RNA meant expressed TCRB transcripts were sequenced. Using immunoSEQ multiplex PCR, the repertoire was profiled, and TCRdb retains in-frame clones only, with some absent. The table lists a few hundred thousand clones, 25% to 35% of them singletons, with almost 0.065% in the top ten. Material: naive CD4+ T cells from blood. Every receptor here comes from a man aged 18 to 29 in good health.

This clone was counted a few times. This chain uses TRBV21-1 with TRBJ2-3; the tabulated D call, TRBD1, remains unverified against the DNA. TRBV21-1 is a recognized pseudogene. This CDR3 is built from 16 residues. The CDR3 reads CASSKESWPNTDTQYF. CDR3 nucleotides: TGTGCCAGCAGCAAAGAATCGTGGCCAAACACAGATACGCAGTATTTT.

This sequence joins TRBV30 and TRBJ2-3, with TRBD1 matching over 7 bases. The CDR3 is 13 amino acids. V gave up 3 bases and J gave up 3 bases; unmatched junction bases: 3. Germline V gives CDR1 GTSNPN, CDR2 SVGIG (reference sequence). This CDR3 reads CAWRGGFTDTQYF. The DNA of the CDR3 is TGTGCCTGGAGAGGGGGCTTTACAGATACGCAGTATTTT.

This sequence joins TRBV5-6 and TRBJ2-7; D gene uncertain. From germline, CDR1 is SGHDT and CDR2 YYEEEE. The CDR3 loop spans 13 amino acids. The germline V and J ends were trimmed by 3 bases and 0 bases, with 7 bases remaining between them. The CDR3, as DNA: TGTGCCAGCAGCTACCCGTTCTCCTACGAGCAGTACTTC. Encoded protein: CASSYPFSYEQYF.

The table lists this clone with a few counts. J is TRBJ2-4 and V is TRBV29-1, with D possibly matching TRBD1 (5 bases). In germline, CDR1 is SQVTM, CDR2 ANQGSEA. V gave up 4 bases and J gave up 6 bases, with 16 bases separating them. CDR3 size: 14 residues. CDR3 coding DNA: TGCAGCGTTGGATTGGCAGGGCTAGTAAACATTCAGTACTTC. Translating it yields CSVGLAGLVNIQYF.

This clone came up a few times. V gene TRBV18 combines with J gene TRBJ1-1; the D is unclear. The CDR3 extends over 12 amino acids. The V gene lost 4 bases and the J gene lost 1 base, with 4 bases spanning the gap. Germline V gene lookup returns CDR1 KGHSH and CDR2 LQKENI. CDR3 in DNA: TGTGCCAGCTCACAGGGGAACACTGAAGCTTTCTTT. Translation: CASSQGNTEAFF.

The CDR3 region has the DNA TGTGCCAGCAGTTACCCTCTAGGCTCTGGGGCCAACGTCCTGACTTTC. This sequence encodes CASSYPLGSGANVLTF. This chain uses TRBV6-5 with TRBJ2-6; D not certain. Between the trimmed V and J ends, which lost 2 bases and 0 bases, there was a span of 8 bases. CDR3 size: 16 residues. Germline V gene lookup returns CDR1 MNHEY and CDR2 SVGAGI.

The chain carries TRBV15 and TRBJ2-7; 9 positions agree with TRBD1. CDR3 length: 15 amino acids. Germline CDR1 and CDR2: LNHNV and YYDKDF (reference sequence). After removal of 1 base from V and 5 bases from J, the junction contained 6 bases not matched to a gene. CDR3: CATSRGTGGMDEQYF. The CDR3, as DNA: TGTGCCACCAGCAGAGGAACAGGGGGCATGGACGAGCAGTACTTC.

This clone was seen a handful of times. Within the sample, other DNA sequences also encode this same CDR3. The V and J genes are TRBV29-1 and TRBJ2-4; 9 nucleotides align to TRBD1. The CDR3 loop spans 12 amino acids. Germline trimming cut 4 bases from V and 5 bases from J; bases unmatched to any gene: 0. Germline CDR1 reads SQVTM; CDR2 reads ANQGSEA. The CDR3 protein is CSVGQGENIQYF. The CDR3 region has the DNA TGCAGCGTTGGACAGGGGGAAAACATTCAGTACTTC.

CDR3 region: CSSTGSETQYF. CDR3 DNA: TGCAGCTCCACAGGGTCAGAGACCCAGTACTTC. The gene calls are TRBV29-1 and TRBJ2-5, with D tentatively TRBD1 (6 bases). Trimming cost V 8 bases and J 4 bases, with 11 bases left between them. This CDR3 comprises 11 residues. Germline CDR1 is SQVTM and CDR2 is ANQGSEA.

This clone was detected only a few times. This chain joins TRBV5-4 and TRBJ2-3, with TRBD2 identical over 10 bases. This CDR3 is 15 amino acids long. Germline CDR1 is SGHNT and CDR2 is YYREEE (reference sequence). Unmatched junction bases numbered 13, after V lost 7 bases and J lost 8 bases. The CDR3 is CASGLGLAGASTQYF. The CDR3 coding sequence is TGTGCCAGCGGCCTCGGGCTAGCGGGAGCCAGTACGCAGTATTTT.

This clone has just a few counts. V usage is TRBV5-1 and J usage is TRBJ2-1; 15 bases are shared with TRBD2. CDR1 is SGHRS and CDR2 is YFSETQ in the germline V gene. J lost 9 bases, V lost 4 bases, and 8 bases had no gene match. CDR3 length: 16 amino acids. The CDR3 loop reads CASSRAGLAGGFEQFF. Here the CDR3 DNA reads TGCGCCAGCAGCCGCGCGGGACTAGCGGGAGGCTTTGAGCAGTTCTTC.

The chain uses TRBV7-9 and TRBJ2-7; 8 bases align to TRBD2. The CDR3 runs 14 residues. In germline, CDR1 is SEHNR, CDR2 FQNEAQ (reference sequence). The J segment lost 3 bases and the V segment lost 5 bases, leaving 6 bases of the junction unmatched. In nucleotides, the CDR3 is TGTGCCAGCAGCCCCCGGGAGGGAAGCTACGAGCAGTACTTC. This encodes CASSPREGSYEQYF.

This clone showed up just a few times. The genes are TRBV11-1 and TRBJ2-1, with D possibly matching TRBD2 (5 bases). CDR3 size: 13 residues. The ends were cut back, 6 bases at V and 9 bases at J, with 15 bases in the middle. The germline gives CDR1 SGHAT, CDR2 FQDESV (reference sequence). CDR3 amino acids: CASRSPGEAEQFF. CDR3 nucleotide sequence: TGTGCCAGCAGATCCCCCGGGGAAGCTGAGCAGTTCTTC.

The gene calls are TRBV30 and TRBJ1-2, with no clear D. The CDR3 runs to 13 residues. Trimming took off 4 bases at V and 5 bases at J, with 14 bases between the two ends. Germline CDR1 GTSNPN, CDR2 SVGIG (reference sequence). CDR3 amino acids: CAWTRSSEYGYTF. The CDR3 nucleotides are TGTGCCTGGACCCGATCGTCCGAGTATGGCTACACCTTC.

This clone has just a few counts. J is TRBJ2-1 and V is TRBV5-4; unclear D gene. The CDR3 runs 14 residues. Germline values: CDR1 SGHNT, CDR2 YYREEE (reference sequence). V lost 5 bases and J 0 bases, leaving 9 bases between the germline ends. CDR3 coding DNA: TGTGCCAGCAGAGGCGGTAGCTCCTACAATGAGCAGTTCTTC. As protein: CASRGGSSYNEQFF.

This clone has a handful of counts. The DNA for the CDR3 is TGCGCCAGCAGCCTATGGGACTTTCTCTCCTACGAGCAGTACTTC. It translates to CASSLWDFLSYEQYF. The chain couples TRBV5-1 to TRBJ2-7; a possible D gene is TRBD2 (6 bases). V gave up 4 bases and J gave up 0 bases, with 14 bases separating them. The CDR3 is 15 residues long. Germline V gene lookup returns CDR1 SGHRS and CDR2 YFSETQ.

The chain combines TRBV7-9 with TRBJ2-1, with D hard to call. The CDR3 extends over 13 amino acids. Germline lookup yields CDR1 SEHNR and CDR2 FQNEAQ (reference sequence). V lost 3 bases to trimming and J lost 3 bases, with 6 bases between them. CDR3 sequence (DNA): TGTGCCAGCAGCTTTTACAGCTACAATGAGCAGTTCTTC. Protein product: CASSFYSYNEQFF.

In regard to this clone: Other DNA sequences in this sample translate to the same CDR3. The genes are TRBV18 and TRBJ2-7; D is unclear. This CDR3 has 14 amino acids. Trimming took 0 bases from V and 2 from J, leaving 8 bases between them. Germline lookup yields CDR1 KGHSH and CDR2 LQKENI. The CDR3 protein is CASSPPGLPYEQYF. Written as DNA, the CDR3 is TGTGCCAGCTCACCACCGGGCCTACCCTACGAGCAGTACTTC.

The chain uses TRBV5-4 and TRBJ2-7; a possible D gene is TRBD2 (6 bases). Germline CDR1 and CDR2: SGHNT and YYREEE (reference sequence). V lost 2 bases, J lost 2 bases, and 11 bases lay in between. The CDR3 length is 14 residues. The chain's CDR3 is CASSFGSTAYEQYF. CDR3 nucleotide sequence: TGTGCCAGCAGCTTCGGGAGCACGGCCTACGAGCAGTACTTC. The full variable domain, rest sourced from reference TRBV5-4 and TRBJ2-7, is ETGVTQSPTHLIKTRGQQVTLRCSSQSGHNTVSWYQQALGQGPQFIFQYYREEENGRGNFPPRFSGLQFPNYSSELNVNALELDDSALYLCASSFGSTAYEQYFGPGTRLTVT.

This clone was detected only a few times. The V and J genes are TRBV25-1 and TRBJ2-1, with 12 bases fitting TRBD2. V lost 3 bases and J lost 6; bases outside the gene matches: 3. Germline CDR1 MGHDK, CDR2 SYGVNS. The CDR3 covers 15 residues. The CDR3 reads CASSDMTSGSNEQFF. Written as DNA, the CDR3 is TGTGCCAGCAGTGATATGACTAGCGGGAGCAATGAGCAGTTCTTC. Full variable domain (rest looked up from reference TRBV25-1 and TRBJ2-1): EADIYQTPRYLVIGTGKKITLECSQTMGHDKMYWYQQDPGMELHLIHYSYGVNSTEKGDLSSESTVSRIRTEHFPLTLESARPSHTSQYLCASSDMTSGSNEQFFGPGTRLTVL.

The rearrangement uses TRBV30 and TRBJ2-6; D may be TRBD1 or TRBD2 (6 bases each). CDR1 and CDR2 from the germline V gene are GTSNPN and SVGIG (reference sequence). Trimming shortened V by 3 bases and J by 3 bases, and 12 bases separated the two germline ends. The CDR3 consists of 15 residues. CDR3 in DNA: TGTGCCTGGAGCAAACAGGGAGGTGGGGCCAACGTCCTGACTTTC. Its protein product is CAWSKQGGGANVLTF.

The V call is TRBV7-3, the J call TRBJ2-3; a possible D gene is TRBD2 (5 bases). This CDR3 has 15 amino acids. Germline values: CDR1 SGHTA, CDR2 FQGTGA. V was trimmed by 2 bases and J by 0 bases, leaving 9 bases between them. As DNA, the CDR3 is TGTGCCAGCAGCTTACGCGGGCCTAGCACAGATACGCAGTATTTT. It translates to CASSLRGPSTDTQYF. Full variable domain (outside the CDR3, taken from reference TRBV7-3 and TRBJ2-3): GAGVSQTPSNKVTEKGKYVELRCDPISGHTALYWYRQSLGQGPEFLIYFQGTGAADDSGLPNDRFFAVRPEGSVSTLKIQRTERGDSAVYLCASSLRGPSTDTQYFGPGTRLTVL.

In this sample, this clone turned up a few times. The rearrangement links TRBV29-1 to TRBJ2-5, with a weak D call TRBD2 (6 bases). The length of the CDR3 is 13 residues. V gave up 5 bases and J gave up 2 bases, with 12 bases separating them. The germline CDR1 and CDR2 sequences are SQVTM and ANQGSEA. The CDR3 reads CSVSPGEQETQYF. As DNA, the CDR3 is TGCAGCGTTTCCCCGGGAGAACAAGAGACCCAGTACTTC. The complete variable domain, with remaining parts taken from reference TRBV29-1 and TRBJ2-5, reads SAVISQKPSRDICQRGTSLTIQCQVDSQVTMMFWYRQQPGQSLTLIATANQGSEATYESGFVIDKFPISRPNLTFSTLTVSNMSPEDSSIYLCSVSPGEQETQYFGPGTRLLVL.

This clone was observed a handful of times. The rearrangement joins TRBV5-4 to TRBJ2-4, with 9 nucleotides matching TRBD1. Germline lookup yields CDR1 SGHNT and CDR2 YYREEE (reference sequence). V shed 4 bases and J 5 bases; nucleotides not matched to a gene: 4. CDR3 size: 14 residues. The CDR3, as DNA: TGTGCCAGCAGCCCACAGGGGGCGCAAAACATTCAGTACTTC. It codes for CASSPQGAQNIQYF.

As concerns this clone: This same CDR3 is encoded by further DNA sequences in the sample. The J gene is TRBJ1-1, the V gene TRBV29-1, with D tentatively TRBD1 (5 bases). The CDR3 has 13 residues. V lost 1 base, J lost 2 bases, and 8 bases lay in between. In germline, CDR1 is SQVTM, CDR2 ANQGSEA. The CDR3, as DNA: TGCAGCGTTGAAGGACGGACAAACACTGAAGCTTTCTTT. Residues: CSVEGRTNTEAFF.

The V and J genes are TRBV27 and TRBJ2-5; no clear D gene. This CDR3 comprises 9 residues. The ends were cut back, 10 bases at V and 5 bases at J, with 5 bases in the middle. The germline gives CDR1 MNHEY, CDR2 SMNVEV (reference sequence). CDR3 coding DNA: TGTGCCACCTGGGAGACCCAGTACTTC. This translates into CATWETQYF.

The CDR3 is CASSVVGMDTQYF. CDR3 nucleotides: TGTGCCAGCAGCGTAGTAGGGATGGATACGCAGTATTTT. The rearrangement joins TRBV9 to TRBJ2-3; D unresolved. Trimming left V 0 bases short and J 6 bases short, with 8 bases between. Per germline, CDR1 SGDLS and CDR2 YYNGEE. The CDR3 spans 13 residues. Filled out from reference TRBV9 and TRBJ2-3, the complete variable domain reads DSGVTQTPKHLITATGQRVTLRCSPRSGDLSVYWYQQSLDQGLQFLIQYYNGEERAKGNILERFSAQQFPDLHSELNLSSLELGDSALYFCASSVVGMDTQYFGPGTRLTVL.

The V gene is TRBV28, the J gene TRBJ2-7, with 8 bases lining up with TRBD1. The V gene's germline CDR1 is MDHEN and CDR2 SYDVKM. The CDR3 consists of 15 residues. The junction had 9 bases not matched to a gene; V was cut back by 6 bases and J by 2 bases. Written as DNA, the CDR3 is TGTGCCAGCAGGGCGGACAGGGCCGCCCCCTACGAGCAGTACTTC. This encodes CASRADRAAPYEQYF.

The gene calls are TRBV30 and TRBJ2-2; D ambiguous. CDR1 is GTSNPN, CDR2 SVGIG, per germline (reference sequence). V shed 5 bases and J shed 1 base, with 11 bases lying between them. This CDR3 is built from 14 residues. The CDR3 DNA is TGTGCCTGGGCCCAAGGATGGAACACCGGGGAGCTGTTTTTT. This encodes CAWAQGWNTGELFF.

This clone was seen a few times. The rearrangement joins TRBV7-9 to TRBJ1-3, with no clear D. V shed 6 bases and J shed 3 bases, with 12 bases lying between them. The CDR3 contains 14 residues. Germline CDR1 and CDR2: SEHNR and FQNEAQ (reference sequence). This CDR3 is CASRPSLSGNTIYF. The CDR3 coding sequence is TGTGCCAGCAGGCCCAGCTTAAGTGGAAACACCATATATTTT. Supplemented by reference TRBV7-9 and TRBJ1-3, the full variable domain reads DTGVSQNPRHKITKRGQNVTFRCDPISEHNRLYWYRQTLGQGPEFLTYFQNEAQLEKSRLLSDRFSAERPKGSFSTLEIQRTEQGDSAMYLCASRPSLSGNTIYFGEGSWLTVV.